The clone carrying this T cell receptor beta chain appeared once. This entry comes from a study of blood T cell repertoires in COVID-19. Study-wide context: PBMCs, B-cell-depleted T cells, or T cells were the source of the cDNA or gDNA that made up the material.

The V segment lost 3 bases and the J segment 1 base; nucleotides outside the gene matches: 3. The CDR3 consists of 14 residues. Looked up from germline, CDR1 is SGHRS and CDR2 is YFSETQ. The method was immunoSEQ multiplex PCR; TCRdb's version includes in-frame clones alone and lacks a portion of them. The sample carries a few hundred thousand clones, roughly nine tenths recorded once. The chain recombines TRBV5-1 with TRBJ1-1; 7 positions agree with TRBD1. This TCR derives from a human donor in a cohort exposed to, infected with or recovered from COVID-19 (not recorded which). The donor label of this sample is uncertain. The sequencing input was PBMCs or T cells enriched from blood (not recorded which). The CDR3: CASSWWDRNTEAFF. CDR3 sequence (DNA): TGCGCCAGCAGCTGGTGGGACAGGAACACTGAAGCTTTCTTT.